Here is one T cell receptor (beta chain) with its context. V lost 5 bases to trimming and J lost 2 bases; unmatched junction nucleotides: 5. This CDR3 has 14 residues. Germline assignment: CDR1 SEHNR and CDR2 FQNEAQ (reference sequence). The PCR employed 60 Vbeta primers together with 13 Jbeta primers. Repertoires were generated with immunoSEQ multiplex PCR, while TCRdb's copy carries only in-frame clones and drops some. The table includes 68,000 or so clones, roughly 77% detected once. This sample was taken from a study of cytomegalovirus exposure and HLA in healthy donors. The sample consisted of PBMCs. The clonotype originates from a woman in her twenties or thirties in good health and CMV-seronegative. The gene calls are TRBV7-9 and TRBJ2-5; the match to TRBD2 covers 7 bases. CDR3 bases: TGTGCCAGCAGCCCCCAAGCGGGACAAGAGACCCAGTACTTC. Protein sequence: CASSPQAGQETQYF.